The clone carrying this T cell receptor beta chain has ten or more counts. The sample belongs to a study of CD8 T cells in ankylosing spondylitis. From the 5' RACE reads, TCRdb called clonotypes with MiXCR, one entry per CDR3 protein. The profile shows more than 95,000 distinct CDR3 sequences, almost 8.5% of them singletons. The germline V gene has CDR1 SEHNR and CDR2 FQNEAQ (reference sequence). The CDR3 is made up of 13 amino acids. V was cut by 6 bases and J by 12 bases, with 15 bases left in between. The sequencing sample was made of blood, either unsorted or a sorted T cell fraction (not recorded which). The genes are TRBV7-9 and TRBJ2-6; possible D gene TRBD1, 6 bases. This clonotype was obtained from a male donor with ankylosing spondylitis or in good health (not recorded which). CDR3 coding DNA: TGTGCCAGCAGTTCTAACAGGGCGGGCGTCCTGACTTTC. Its protein product is CASSSNRAGVLTF. Supplemented by reference TRBV7-9 and TRBJ2-6, the full variable domain reads DTGVSQNPRHKITKRGQNVTFRCDPISEHNRLYWYRQTLGQGPEFLTYFQNEAQLEKSRLLSDRFSAERPKGSFSTLEIQRTEQGDSAMYLCASSSNRAGVLTFGAGSRLTVL.